Each of the 31 T cell receptor beta chains below was sequenced from the same sample in a study of blood T cell repertoires in COVID-19. Assay used: immunoSEQ multiplex PCR; TCRdb lists only in-frame clones, some missing. The table has 410,000 or so clones, around nine tenths seen once. Sequencing was carried out using peripheral blood. The receptors derive from a woman between 40 and 50 years old with COVID-19, enrolled during active disease.

The chain is built from TRBV9 and TRBJ2-7; 9 nucleotides match TRBD2. Germline V gene lookup returns CDR1 SGDLS and CDR2 YYNGEE. V lost 0 bases, J lost 3 bases, and 7 bases stayed unmatched. The CDR3 is made up of 16 amino acids. This CDR3 is CASSVGGLAALYEQYF. CDR3 nucleotides: TGTGCCAGCAGCGTAGGGGGACTAGCCGCCCTCTACGAGCAGTACTTC.

The chain employs TRBV4-3 and TRBJ1-2; 9 bases are shared with TRBD1. CDR1 LGHNA and CDR2 YSLEER come from the germline V gene. This CDR3 contains 17 residues. Losses at the gene ends were 4 bases for V and 0 bases for J; bases not matched to a gene: 9. CDR3 DNA sequence: TGCGCCAGCAGCCGACTCCGGGACAGGGTGACTAACTATGGCTACACCTTC. Amino acids: CASSRLRDRVTNYGYTF.

The rearrangement uses TRBV9 and TRBJ1-1; D is ambiguous. This CDR3 has 14 amino acids. V gave up 4 bases and J gave up 4 bases, with 14 bases separating them. Germline V gives CDR1 SGDLS, CDR2 YYNGEE. CDR3: CASSPRPGGTEAFF. The DNA for the CDR3 is TGTGCCAGCAGCCCCCGTCCGGGAGGCACTGAAGCTTTCTTT.

The gene calls are TRBV28 and TRBJ2-7, with TRBD1 as a possible D gene (6 bases). Germline V lookup: CDR1 MDHEN, CDR2 SYDVKM. Between the trimmed V and J ends, which lost 3 bases and 7 bases, there was a span of 16 bases. CDR3 size: 14 residues. DNA for the CDR3: TGTGCCAGCAGTTTGCCACAGGGATGGAAGGAGCAGTACTTC. Translation: CASSLPQGWKEQYF.

The chain combines TRBV27 with TRBJ1-4, with D hard to call. The CDR3 is 13 residues long. Trimming removed 3 bases at V and 4 bases at J, with 6 bases between. Germline values: CDR1 MNHEY, CDR2 SMNVEV (reference sequence). CDR3 nucleotide sequence: TGTGCCAGCAGTTTGCACATTAATGAAAAACTGTTTTTT. Translated: CASSLHINEKLFF.

The chain couples TRBV19 to TRBJ1-1, with D hard to call. Trimming removed 7 bases from V and 4 bases from J, with 28 bases in between. The CDR3 has 18 residues. Germline-derived CDR1 and CDR2 are LNHDA and SQIVND (reference sequence). The CDR3 DNA reads as TGTGCCAGTACCCACCGTTCCCCGAGCCCCAAGGGAGGCACTGAAGCTTTCTTT. This translates into CASTHRSPSPKGGTEAFF.

This clone was counted once. V and J are TRBV4-1 and TRBJ2-1; 7 nucleotides agree with TRBD2. Per germline, CDR1 MGHRA and CDR2 YSYEKL. CDR3 length: 17 amino acids. V gave up 1 base and J gave up 0 bases; unmatched junction bases: 6. CDR3 bases: TGCGCCAGCAGCCAAGGGGCTAGCGGCGGCTCCTACAATGAGCAGTTCTTC. Its translation is CASSQGASGGSYNEQFF.

This clone was detected a few times. This sequence joins TRBV2 and TRBJ1-2; a weak D match, TRBD1 (6 bases). CDR1 is SNHLY, CDR2 FYNNEI, per germline. V was clipped by 7 bases and J by 5 bases, with 20 bases between them. The CDR3 totals 15 residues. The CDR3, as DNA: TGTGCCAGCACCAGAACTTGGGACACTTCGTATGGCTACACCTTC. Encoded protein: CASTRTWDTSYGYTF.

This chain connects TRBV11-2 to TRBJ1-5, with D perhaps TRBD1 (5 bases). Germline loops: CDR1 SGHAT, CDR2 FQNNGV. The CDR3 loop spans 14 amino acids. Trimming removed 5 bases from V and 1 base from J, with 9 bases in between. The CDR3 here is CASSPRQSNQPQHF. The DNA of the CDR3 is TGTGCCAGCAGCCCCAGACAGAGCAATCAGCCCCAGCATTTT.

CDR3 residues: CASSLGLGYTF. The CDR3 region has the DNA TGTGCCAGCAGCTTAGGACTTGGCTACACCTTC. The chain uses TRBV7-9 and TRBJ1-2; D unresolved. Looked up from germline, CDR1 is SEHNR and CDR2 is FQNEAQ (reference sequence). The V and J ends lost 1 base and 7 bases respectively, with 4 bases between them. This CDR3 is built from 11 residues.

On this clone: At one boundary the junction diverges from the germline segment, which might be a read error. V gene TRBV25-1 combines with J gene TRBJ2-7; D may match TRBD1 or TRBD2 (7 bases each). CDR3 length: 12 residues. CDR1 is MGHDK, CDR2 SYGVNS, per germline. The CDR3 DNA follows: TGTGCAAGCAGGGGGGGGAGCGCCCAACAGTACTTC. Translating it yields CASRGGSAQQYF.

This clone was seen once. V is TRBV11-2 and J is TRBJ2-5; 7 bases agree with TRBD1. This CDR3 is built from 14 residues. Germline trimming cut 3 bases from V and 3 bases from J; bases unmatched to any gene: 4. Germline values: CDR1 SGHAT, CDR2 FQNNGV. CDR3 residues: CASSFSGTEETQYF. The DNA of the CDR3 is TGTGCCAGCAGCTTCTCCGGGACAGAAGAGACCCAGTACTTC.

In its sample, this clone was seen many times. The identical CDR3 is also encoded by other nucleotide sequences in the sample. The gene calls are TRBV6-1 and TRBJ2-3; 11 nucleotides line up with TRBD2. V shed 3 bases, J shed 4 bases, and the junction held 3 bases outside the gene matches. The germline gives CDR1 MNHNS, CDR2 SASEGT. This CDR3 is 15 amino acids long. The CDR3 bases are TGTGCCAGCAGTGAGCTAGCGGGGGGTCCAGATACGCAGTATTTT. Translated: CASSELAGGPDTQYF.

The chain is built from TRBV6-2 or TRBV6-3 and TRBJ1-2; D is unclear. Trimming removed 6 bases from V and 5 bases from J, with 7 bases in between. The CDR3 has 11 amino acids. CDR1 MNHEY and CDR2 SVGEGT come from the germline V gene. The CDR3 nucleotides are TGTGCCAGCAGCCCCCTATATGGCTACACCTTC. Its protein product is CASSPLYGYTF.

The chain recombines TRBV6-2 or TRBV6-3 with TRBJ1-1; no reliable D call. V was shortened by 5 bases and J by 5 bases, with 12 bases between the two germline ends. Germline-derived CDR1 and CDR2 are MNHEY and SVGEGT. The CDR3 covers 13 residues. Here the CDR3 DNA reads TGTGCCAGCAGTCCCATCGGGTTTACTGAAGCTTTCTTT. This encodes CASSPIGFTEAFF.

The chain has TRBV3-1 (or the pseudogene TRBV3-2) and TRBJ1-2; D gene ambiguous. This CDR3 comprises 12 residues. Germline CDR1 reads LGHDT; CDR2 reads YNNKEL (reference sequence). V was shortened by 1 base and J by 8 bases, with 8 bases between the two germline ends. The CDR3 DNA sequence: TGTGCCAGCAGCCAAGCCGCGAGCGGCTACACCTTC. Translation: CASSQAASGYTF.

The V call is TRBV2, the J call TRBJ2-2; weak D call: TRBD2 (6 bases). With 7 bases removed from V and 3 bases from J, the gap between germline ends came to 9 bases. This CDR3 spans 13 amino acids. In germline, CDR1 is SNHLY, CDR2 FYNNEI. The CDR3 DNA reads TGTGCCAGCAAGCCGGGAGACACCGGGGAGCTGTTTTTT. Translated, it gives CASKPGDTGELFF.

This chain joins TRBV27 and TRBJ2-7; a possible D gene is TRBD1 (5 bases). The CDR3 sequence is 16 residues long. CDR1 and CDR2 (germline): MNHEY, SMNVEV (reference sequence). V dropped 1 base and J dropped 2 bases, with 15 bases sitting between them. For the CDR3, the DNA is TGTGCCAGCAGTTTATACCCCAGGGCCCTTACCTACGAGCAGTACTTC. Its translation is CASSLYPRALTYEQYF.

V and J are TRBV5-4 and TRBJ2-7; 9 positions agree with TRBD2. Trimming at V came to 3 bases and at J to 0 bases, leaving 10 bases not matched to a gene. CDR1 is SGHNT and CDR2 is YYREEE in the germline V gene (reference sequence). The CDR3 runs to 17 residues. CDR3 DNA: TGTGCCAGCAGCTCGAGGGTGGCGGGGGGGAGCTCCTACGAGCAGTACTTC. Translated: CASSSRVAGGSSYEQYF.

In this sample, this clone turned up a few times. The chain joins TRBV6-5 to TRBJ2-1, with 10 bases aligning to TRBD2. There are 15 residues in the CDR3. Trimming cost V 7 bases and J 8 bases; bases outside gene matches: 11. Per the germline V gene, CDR1 is MNHEY and CDR2 is SVGAGI. CDR3 sequence: CASNRAGGSSDEQFF. CDR3 nucleotide sequence: TGTGCCAGCAACCGAGCGGGAGGGTCATCGGATGAGCAGTTCTTC.

The chain employs TRBV5-8 and TRBJ1-5, with D hard to call. This CDR3 region has 15 residues. The ends were cut back, 4 bases at V and 3 bases at J, with 14 bases in the middle. The V gene's germline CDR1 is SGHTS and CDR2 YDEGEE. CDR3 in DNA: TGTGCCAGCAGCGTGGCAGGAATCTCCAATCAGCCCCAGCATTTT. As protein: CASSVAGISNQPQHF.

The rearrangement links TRBV21-1 to TRBJ2-7; the table's D call of TRBD2 was not tested on the DNA. TRBV21-1 is a known pseudogene. The CDR3 covers 15 residues. CDR3 in DNA: TGTGCCAGCAGCCTAAAGGAGGTAGCCCCCTACGAGCAGTACTTC. It translates to CASSLKEVAPYEQYF.

The chain joins TRBV11-2 to TRBJ1-3; 9 nucleotides line up with TRBD1. This CDR3 has 16 residues. Looked up from germline, CDR1 is SGHAT and CDR2 is FQNNGV. With V trimmed by 4 bases and J by 3 bases, 7 bases remained unmatched. The CDR3 bases are TGTGCCAGCAGCTCTACCGGGACAGGGAGTGGAAACACCATATATTTT. Translating gives CASSSTGTGSGNTIYF. The full variable domain, in which reference TRBV11-2 and TRBJ1-3 provide the parts outside the CDR3, is EAGVAQSPRYKIIEKRQSVAFWCNPISGHATLYWYQQILGQGPKLLIQFQNNGVVDDSQLPKDRFSAERLKGVDSTLKIQPAKLEDSAVYLCASSSTGTGSGNTIYFGEGSWLTVV.

The DNA for the CDR3 is TGTGCCACCAGTGATTCCCCAAACTACGAGCAGTACTTC. This codes for CATSDSPNYEQYF. The chain is built from TRBV24-1 and TRBJ2-7, with D unresolved. CDR3 length: 13 residues. Deletions cut 2 bases from V and 3 bases from J, with 7 bases between. In germline, CDR1 is KGHDR, CDR2 SFDVKD.

The V and J genes are TRBV5-1 and TRBJ1-1; possibly TRBD1 for D (6 bases). Trimming removed 0 bases at V and 4 bases at J, with 10 bases between. Germline V gives CDR1 SGHRS, CDR2 YFSETQ. The CDR3 consists of 14 residues. DNA of the CDR3: TGCGCCAGCAGCTTGGTTCGAGGGGGCACTGAAGCTTTCTTT. Its protein is CASSLVRGGTEAFF.

The V call is TRBV29-1, the J call TRBJ1-2; the D gene is possibly TRBD1 (5 bases). This CDR3 spans 12 amino acids. V gave up 7 bases and J gave up 2 bases, with 11 bases separating them. Germline V gives CDR1 SQVTM, CDR2 ANQGSEA. CDR3 amino acids: CSAPQGNYGYTF. The CDR3 DNA reads as TGCAGCGCTCCTCAGGGCAACTATGGCTACACCTTC.

The chain combines TRBV28 with TRBJ2-4; no clear D. The CDR3 runs 13 residues. Germline lookup yields CDR1 MDHEN and CDR2 SYDVKM. V lost 8 bases to trimming and J lost 2 bases, with 10 bases between them. CDR3 coding DNA: TGTGCCAGCTCTCACTACACCAAAAACATTCAGTACTTC. This gives the protein CASSHYTKNIQYF.

V and J are TRBV6-5 and TRBJ1-1, with D maybe TRBD1 (6 bases). The CDR3 has 13 amino acids. Between the trimmed V and J ends, which lost 0 bases and 8 bases, there was a span of 10 bases. From germline, CDR1 is MNHEY and CDR2 SVGAGI. CDR3 in amino acids: CASSYSDSLEAFF. The CDR3, as DNA: TGTGCCAGCAGTTACTCGGACAGCTTAGAAGCTTTCTTT.

As regards this clone: The identical CDR3 is also encoded by other nucleotide sequences in the sample. CDR3 region: CASSYGGSTEAFF. The CDR3 DNA follows: TGTGCCAGCAGTTACGGGGGCTCGACTGAAGCTTTCTTT. This chain uses TRBV6-5 with TRBJ1-1, with a tentative D call TRBD1 (6 bases). CDR3 length: 13 residues. CDR1 is MNHEY and CDR2 is SVGAGI in the germline V gene. Between the trimmed V and J ends, which lost 2 bases and 5 bases, there was a span of 9 bases.

The chain has TRBV11-1 and TRBJ2-3; 8 nucleotides line up with TRBD1. From germline, CDR1 is SGHAT and CDR2 FQDESV (reference sequence). This CDR3 comprises 12 residues. J was trimmed by 11 bases and V by 6 bases; bases with no gene match: 7. DNA of the CDR3: TGTGCCAGCAGGCTACAGGGGGAGAAGCAGTATTTT. Its protein product is CASRLQGEKQYF. Supplemented by reference TRBV11-1 and TRBJ2-3, the full variable domain reads EAEVAQSPRYKITEKSQAVAFWCDPISGHATLYWYRQILGQGPELLVQFQDESVVDDSQLPKDRFSAERLKGVDSTLKIQPAELGDSAMYLCASRLQGEKQYFGPGTRLTVL.

The rearrangement uses TRBV19 and TRBJ1-2, with D maybe TRBD1 (5 bases). CDR3 length: 13 residues. Per germline, CDR1 LNHDA and CDR2 SQIVND (reference sequence). V gave up 7 bases and J gave up 2 bases, with 11 bases separating them. This CDR3 is CASKGQGNYGYTF. CDR3 sequence (DNA): TGTGCCAGTAAAGGGCAGGGAAACTATGGCTACACCTTC.